This TCR beta chain appears in the sequencing data of a study of regulatory T cells in long-lasting Graves disease. Time point in this sample: newly diagnosed GD, antithyroid drugs for less than 3 months. RNA isolated from PBMCs was used to make the TCR library. This clonotype has at least ten counts. Investigators prepared the TCR beta libraries by applying iRepertoire HTBI primers and Arm-PCR of CDR3 regions. TCRdb used MiXCR to reprocess the multiplex PCR reads, holding one entry per CDR3 protein. The table has roughly 420,000 distinct CDR3 sequences, about a sixth seen once. The germline gives CDR1 SGHRS, CDR2 YFSETQ. V dropped 1 base and J dropped 0 bases, with 14 bases sitting between them. The CDR3 is 16 residues long. This same sample was also part of a study on T cells in Graves' hyperthyroidism and ophthalmopathy.

The sequences come from peripheral blood mononuclear cells (PBMCs), collected at new diagnosis, from a patient treated with antithyroid drugs. The V and J genes are TRBV5-1 and TRBJ2-7, with D unresolved. This receptor was identified in a woman in her 30s with Graves disease. The CDR3 loop is CASSLHPNRSSYEQYF. In DNA, the CDR3 is TGCGCCAGCAGCTTGCACCCTAACAGAAGCTCCTACGAGCAGTACTTC.